The entry below gives a single T cell receptor beta chain sequence along with its context. The data derive from a study of blood T cell repertoires in COVID-19. In the authors' methods: Amplifying reference gene primers gave estimates of nucleated cell counts. The protocol was immunoSEQ multiplex PCR, while the TCRdb copy is restricted to in-frame clones and leaves out a portion. V, J and clone size are taken as reported in that table, and D and trimming were inferred from the DNA itself. Seen here are approximately 150,000 clones, over 80% observed once, and the top ten hold about 1.5%. The clonotype comes from a woman aged 45-59 years with acute or convalescent COVID-19. The sample comprised peripheral blood.

The CDR3 sequence: CASSGSGTSGGTYEQYF. The CDR3 DNA reads as TGTGCCAGCAGTGGTTCAGGGACTAGCGGGGGAACCTACGAGCAGTACTTC. V is TRBV25-1 and J is TRBJ2-7; 14 bases align to TRBD2. The J segment lost 2 bases and the V segment lost 4 bases, leaving 7 bases of the junction unmatched. In germline, CDR1 is MGHDK, CDR2 SYGVNS. This CDR3 comprises 17 residues.